This T cell receptor (beta chain) was obtained from a study of TIL therapy for anti-PD-1-resistant metastatic lung cancer. The V and J ends lost 5 bases and 4 bases respectively, with 7 bases between them. CDR3 length: 12 amino acids. Germline loops: CDR1 KGHDR, CDR2 SFDVKD. The time point was: pre-treatment sample, taken before nivolumab and TIL therapy. The libraries were made with immunoSEQ v3. Method: immunoSEQ multiplex PCR; TCRdb's copy keeps in-frame clones and lacks some. The sample yields about 55,000 clones, approximately 75% seen once. The chain uses TRBV24-1 and TRBJ2-5; D is ambiguous. The TCR originated in a person aged 25-80 years with non-small cell lung cancer. Sequencing used blood, obtained at baseline. The CDR3 coding sequence is TGTGCCACCAGTGGCGACCGAGAGACCCAGTACTTC. Protein: CATSGDRETQYF.